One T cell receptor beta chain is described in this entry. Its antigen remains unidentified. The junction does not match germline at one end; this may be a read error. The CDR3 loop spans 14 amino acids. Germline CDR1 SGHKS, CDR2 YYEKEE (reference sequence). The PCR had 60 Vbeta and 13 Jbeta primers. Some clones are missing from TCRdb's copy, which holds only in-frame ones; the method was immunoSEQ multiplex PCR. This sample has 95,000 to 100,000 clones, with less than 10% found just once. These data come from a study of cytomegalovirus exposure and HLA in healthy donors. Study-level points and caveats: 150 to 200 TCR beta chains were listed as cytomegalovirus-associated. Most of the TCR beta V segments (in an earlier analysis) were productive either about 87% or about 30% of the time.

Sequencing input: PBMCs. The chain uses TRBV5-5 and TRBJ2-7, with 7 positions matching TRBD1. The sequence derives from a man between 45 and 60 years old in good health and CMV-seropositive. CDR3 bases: TGTGCCAGCAGCAGACAGGGCCCATTCCCTACCGCAGACTTC. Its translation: CASSRQGPFPTADF.